The 27 T cell receptor beta chains below come from one sample, sequenced in a study of T-cell reconstitution after alpha-beta-depleted transplantation in children listed by TCRdb under 2016. Receptor libraries were prepared by PCR. For sequencing, an Illumina HiSeq 2500 was employed. To normalize quantification of the TCRbeta repertoire, the TCR libraries were built with molecular barcoding that relied on unique molecular identifiers. TCRdb reran the public reads through fastp at Q25 and MiXCR, keeping productive beta chains. Entries that share a CDR3 protein sequence are merged under the most common genes and DNA. This sample holds under 850,000 distinct CDR3 sequences; about 12% were observed only once. 0.75% to 0.85% of the sample is taken by the ten largest. Taken with the paper, the label for treatment or condition translates to: allogeneic hematopoietic cell transplantation with graft depleted of TCRalphabeta T cells and CD19 B cells.

Sequencing was performed on PBMCs, taken before TCRalphabeta/CD19-depleted stem cell transplant. The receptors here all came from a girl aged 2 to 10 with congenital amegakaryocytic thrombocytopenia, due to receive a stem cell transplant.

Ten or more counts support this clonotype. The chain uses TRBV5-1 and TRBJ2-7; maybe TRBD1 (5 bases). The CDR3 extends over 14 amino acids. The germline V gene has CDR1 SGHRS and CDR2 YFSETQ. The V and J ends lost 4 bases and 0 bases respectively, with 11 bases between them. Written as DNA, the CDR3 is TGCGCCAGCAGCCCCATACAGGACTCCTACGAGCAGTACTTC. Amino acids: CASSPIQDSYEQYF.

The V call is TRBV29-1, the J call TRBJ2-3; TRBD1 matches at 10 bases. From germline, CDR1 is SQVTM and CDR2 ANQGSEA. The length of the CDR3 is 13 residues. V was clipped by 5 bases and J by 9 bases; unmatched bases: 8. As DNA, the CDR3 is TGCAGCGTTCTTGGGACAGGGGAGAACACGCAGTATTTT. It is translated as CSVLGTGENTQYF.

This clonotype has at least ten counts. The chain is built from TRBV5-1 and TRBJ1-2; a possible D gene is TRBD1 (5 bases). Germline-derived CDR1 and CDR2 are SGHRS and YFSETQ. The V end lost 2 bases, the J end lost 2 bases, and 16 bases lay between the germline ends. This CDR3 contains 16 residues. The CDR3 reads CASSFAGTLANYGYTF. DNA for the CDR3: TGCGCCAGCAGCTTCGCGGGGACTCTCGCCAACTATGGCTACACCTTC.

This clonotype was observed at least ten times. The rearrangement uses TRBV12-3 or TRBV12-4 and TRBJ1-4; D ambiguous. Trimming pared 4 bases from V and 8 bases from J, leaving 8 bases between. The CDR3 runs 12 residues. The CDR3 nucleotides read TGTGCCAGCAGTTCCTACGGGGAAAAACTGTTTTTT. Its translation: CASSSYGEKLFF.

V and J are TRBV20-1 and TRBJ2-7; D gene ambiguous. Germline assignment: CDR1 DFQATT and CDR2 SNEGSKA (reference sequence). The CDR3 spans 15 residues. V was pared by 1 base and J by 3 bases, with 16 bases between. In DNA form, the CDR3 reads TGCAGTGCTAGAGCCTTGCGGTTCCCCGACTACGAGCAGTACTTC. It translates to CSARALRFPDYEQYF.

This chain's CDR3 is CASSSHEGQGNSPLHF. CDR3 DNA: TGTGCCAGCAGTTCACACGAGGGACAGGGGAACTCACCCCTCCACTTT. The chain uses TRBV27 and TRBJ1-6; 10 bases fit TRBD1. Germline CDR1 and CDR2: MNHEY and SMNVEV (reference sequence). J lost 10 bases, V lost 4 bases, and 10 bases had no gene match. The CDR3 totals 16 residues.

The chain links TRBV12-3 or TRBV12-4 to TRBJ2-3, with 9 nucleotides matching TRBD2. The CDR3 has 15 residues. With 2 bases clipped from V and 4 bases from J, the junction kept 4 bases outside the gene matches. The CDR3 bases are TGTGCCAGCAGTTTAATAGCGGGAGTTTCAGATACGCAGTATTTT. This sequence encodes CASSLIAGVSDTQYF.

On this clonotype itself: A much larger clone lies a single base off, so this may be a read error. The DNA for the CDR3 is TGCAGTGCTAGTGGGTCAGGGAATGAGCAGTACTTC. This translates into CSASGSGNEQYF. The chain joins TRBV20-1 to TRBJ2-7, with a possible D match to TRBD1 (5 bases). The CDR3 is made up of 12 amino acids. The germline V and J ends were trimmed by 3 bases and 7 bases, with 13 bases remaining between them. The germline V gene has CDR1 DFQATT and CDR2 SNEGSKA (reference sequence).

This clonotype was seen a few times. V usage is TRBV5-1 and J usage is TRBJ2-1; D possibly corresponds to TRBD2 (6 bases). Germline V CDR1 and CDR2: SGHRS, YFSETQ. There are 17 residues in the CDR3. The V gene lost 3 bases and the J gene lost 0 bases, with 16 bases spanning the gap. The CDR3 DNA sequence: TGCGCCAGCAGCTGGGGGGTCGGAGGGAGCTCCTACAATGAGCAGTTCTTC. As protein: CASSWGVGGSSYNEQFF.

Many counts were recorded for this clonotype. J is TRBJ1-5 and V is TRBV5-1; 7 positions agree with TRBD1. CDR1 is SGHRS, CDR2 YFSETQ, per germline. Trimming removed 0 bases from V and 6 bases from J; junction bases left unmatched: 6. This CDR3 spans 15 amino acids. The CDR3 is CASSLGDRDFQPQHF. CDR3 coding DNA: TGCGCCAGCAGCTTGGGAGACAGGGACTTTCAGCCCCAGCATTTT.

This clonotype was picked up many times. The chain joins TRBV12-3 or TRBV12-4 to TRBJ2-3; TRBD2 matches at 7 bases. This CDR3 has 15 residues. Trimming cost V 5 bases and J 2 bases; bases outside gene matches: 7. CDR3 sequence (DNA): TGTGCCAGCAGTCCTCCGGGGGGTTTCACAGATACGCAGTATTTT. Protein: CASSPPGGFTDTQYF.

This clonotype was detected many times. The rearrangement links TRBV5-1 to TRBJ2-3; 8 bases match TRBD2. CDR1 SGHRS and CDR2 YFSETQ come from the germline V gene. This CDR3 spans 13 amino acids. Losses at the gene ends were 2 bases for V and 9 bases for J; bases not matched to a gene: 5. CDR3 sequence (DNA): TGCGCCAGCAGCTTAGCGGGAGTATCGACGCAGTATTTT. This encodes CASSLAGVSTQYF.

This clonotype was seen at least ten times. CDR3 nucleotides: TGCAGCGTCGGAATGGCCGGGATATACAATGAGCAGTTCTTC. It is translated as CSVGMAGIYNEQFF. The J gene is TRBJ2-1, the V gene TRBV29-1; D perhaps matches TRBD2 (5 bases). V was trimmed by 6 bases and J by 4 bases, leaving 16 bases between them. CDR3 length: 14 amino acids. Germline CDR1 reads SQVTM; CDR2 reads ANQGSEA.

The sample holds a few counts of this clonotype. This chain uses TRBV15 with TRBJ2-7, with 7 bases fitting TRBD1. J lost 3 bases, V lost 2 bases, and 4 bases had no gene match. Germline V gives CDR1 LNHNV, CDR2 YYDKDF (reference sequence). The CDR3 sequence is 14 residues long. In nucleotides, the CDR3 is TGTGCCACCAGCAGAAGGGACAGCTACTACGAGCAGTACTTC. Amino acids: CATSRRDSYYEQYF.

In its sample, this clonotype was seen a few times. This CDR3 is CASSVGPNQPQHF. CDR3 DNA: TGTGCCAGCAGTGTTGGGCCCAATCAGCCCCAGCATTTT. The genes are TRBV2 and TRBJ1-5; D is unresolved. CDR3 length: 13 amino acids. V was shortened by 4 bases and J by 3 bases, with 7 bases between the two germline ends. Per the germline V gene, CDR1 is SNHLY and CDR2 is FYNNEI.

This clonotype has a count of ten or more. The J gene is TRBJ2-2, the V gene TRBV29-1; TRBD1 matches at 7 bases. The V gene end was trimmed by 4 bases and the J gene end by 4 bases; junction bases not matched to a gene: 3. This CDR3 has 13 residues. Germline lookup yields CDR1 SQVTM and CDR2 ANQGSEA. CDR3 sequence: CSVGTGPTGELFF. The CDR3, as DNA: TGCAGCGTTGGGACAGGACCCACCGGGGAGCTGTTTTTT.

The chain has TRBV7-3 and TRBJ2-3; no definite D call. Trimming removed 4 bases from V and 7 bases from J, with 12 bases in between. There are 13 residues in the CDR3. Per the germline V gene, CDR1 is SGHTA and CDR2 is FQGTGA. As DNA, the CDR3 is TGTGCCAGCAGCTCTTACCTGGAGCATACGCAGTATTTT. It encodes CASSSYLEHTQYF.

The rearrangement uses TRBV20-1 and TRBJ2-7; possible D gene TRBD2, 6 bases. CDR3 length equals 14 residues. The V gene's germline CDR1 is DFQATT and CDR2 SNEGSKA (reference sequence). Deletions cut 6 bases from V and 5 bases from J, with 20 bases between. Here the CDR3 reads CSALLSGPLNEQYF. DNA for the CDR3: TGCAGTGCCCTCCTTAGCGGCCCTTTAAACGAGCAGTACTTC.

This clonotype was observed many times. The V gene is TRBV4-2, the J gene TRBJ2-3; weak D call: TRBD2 (5 bases). This CDR3 is 15 amino acids long. The V end was cut by 3 bases, the J end by 0 bases, with 10 bases between. CDR1 LGHNA and CDR2 YNFKEQ come from the germline V gene. The CDR3 sequence is CASSQGSPSTDTQYF. The CDR3 bases are TGTGCCAGCAGCCAGGGGAGCCCTAGCACAGATACGCAGTATTTT.

At least ten counts were recorded for this clonotype. The chain recombines TRBV20-1 with TRBJ1-5; 7 bases are a match to TRBD1. Trimming at V came to 6 bases and at J to 3 bases, leaving 5 bases not matched to a gene. There are 13 residues in the CDR3. The germline V gene encodes CDR1 DFQATT and CDR2 SNEGSKA (reference sequence). The CDR3 loop is CSAGGQANQPQHF. The DNA of the CDR3 is TGCAGTGCGGGAGGACAGGCCAATCAGCCCCAGCATTTT.

Ten or more counts support this clonotype. The CDR3 spells CASSHRLAGVYNEQFF. The CDR3 nucleotides are TGTGCCAGCAGCCACCGACTAGCGGGAGTCTACAATGAGCAGTTCTTC. The chain carries TRBV14 and TRBJ2-1; 12 positions agree with TRBD2. CDR3 length: 16 residues. In germline, CDR1 is SGHDN, CDR2 FVKESK. Trimming removed 3 bases from V and 3 bases from J; junction bases left unmatched: 3.

This clonotype was counted between two and nine times. This chain connects TRBV6-2 or TRBV6-3 to TRBJ2-1; 11 bases match TRBD2. With V trimmed by 2 bases and J by 6 bases, 9 bases remained unmatched. From germline, CDR1 is MNHEY and CDR2 SVGEGT. The CDR3 is made up of 17 amino acids. CDR3: CASSYRVAGGPGNEQFF. The CDR3 DNA reads TGTGCCAGCAGTTACCGGGTAGCGGGAGGGCCGGGCAATGAGCAGTTCTTC.

V and J are TRBV27 and TRBJ2-1; D call uncertain. There are 13 residues in the CDR3. V was clipped by 2 bases and J by 8 bases, with 10 bases between them. From germline, CDR1 is MNHEY and CDR2 SMNVEV (reference sequence). Here the CDR3 DNA reads TGTGCCAGCAGTTTAACGGTGGCCCATGAGCAGTTCTTC. This sequence encodes CASSLTVAHEQFF.

This clonotype was detected a few times. The gene calls are TRBV5-1 and TRBJ2-1; 11 bases fit TRBD2. Germline lookup yields CDR1 SGHRS and CDR2 YFSETQ. This CDR3 has 15 amino acids. The V gene end was trimmed by 4 bases and the J gene end by 9 bases; junction bases not matched to a gene: 9. The CDR3 protein is CASSRTSGLGSEQFF. Here the CDR3 DNA reads TGCGCCAGCAGCCGGACTAGCGGGTTGGGGAGTGAGCAGTTCTTC.

The chain links TRBV29-1 to TRBJ2-3; the match to TRBD1 covers 9 bases. Unmatched junction bases numbered 8, after V lost 6 bases and J lost 4 bases. CDR1 SQVTM and CDR2 ANQGSEA come from the germline V gene. The CDR3 loop spans 14 amino acids. This CDR3 is CSVRDRVGADTQYF. CDR3 nucleotide sequence: TGCAGCGTCAGGGACAGGGTGGGAGCAGATACGCAGTATTTT.

The chain couples TRBV5-6 to TRBJ2-1; D gene uncertain. Germline V lookup: CDR1 SGHDT, CDR2 YYEEEE. The CDR3 runs 14 residues. Trimming pared 0 bases from V and 8 bases from J, leaving 12 bases between. The CDR3 here is CASSLVARRHEQFF. CDR3 coding DNA: TGTGCCAGCAGCTTGGTGGCCCGCCGGCATGAGCAGTTCTTC.

This clonotype was observed a handful of times. The chain joins TRBV5-1 to TRBJ2-1, with 7 bases matching TRBD1. Germline CDR1 is SGHRS and CDR2 is YFSETQ. V gave up 6 bases and J gave up 0 bases; unmatched junction bases: 6. The CDR3 spans 15 residues. In DNA form, the CDR3 reads TGCGCCAGCACCATGGACAGGAGCTCCTACAATGAGCAGTTCTTC. It specifies CASTMDRSSYNEQFF. Drawing the rest from reference TRBV5-1 and TRBJ2-1, the complete variable domain is KAGVTQTPRYLIKTRGQQVTLSCSPISGHRSVSWYQQTPGQGLQFLFEYFSETQRNKGNFPGRFSGRQFSNSRSEMNVSTLELGDSALYLCASTMDRSSYNEQFFGPGTRLTVL.